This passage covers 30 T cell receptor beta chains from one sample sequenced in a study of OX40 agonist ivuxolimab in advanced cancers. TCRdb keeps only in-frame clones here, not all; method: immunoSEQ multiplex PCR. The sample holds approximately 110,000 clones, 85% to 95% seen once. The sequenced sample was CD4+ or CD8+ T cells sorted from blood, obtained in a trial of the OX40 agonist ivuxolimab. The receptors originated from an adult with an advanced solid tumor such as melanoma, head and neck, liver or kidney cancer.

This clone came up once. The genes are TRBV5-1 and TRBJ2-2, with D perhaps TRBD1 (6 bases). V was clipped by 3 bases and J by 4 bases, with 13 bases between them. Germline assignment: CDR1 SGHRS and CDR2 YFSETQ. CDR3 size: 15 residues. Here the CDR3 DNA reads TGCGCCAGCAGCTGGCAGGGGATCTTCACCGGGGAGCTGTTTTTT. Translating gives CASSWQGIFTGELFF.

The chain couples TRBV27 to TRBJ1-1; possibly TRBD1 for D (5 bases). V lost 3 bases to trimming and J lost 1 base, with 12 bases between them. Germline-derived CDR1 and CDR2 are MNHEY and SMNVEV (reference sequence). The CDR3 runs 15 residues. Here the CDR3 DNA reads TGTGCCAGCAGTTTGGGGCACCCAAAGAACACTGAAGCTTTCTTT. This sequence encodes CASSLGHPKNTEAFF.

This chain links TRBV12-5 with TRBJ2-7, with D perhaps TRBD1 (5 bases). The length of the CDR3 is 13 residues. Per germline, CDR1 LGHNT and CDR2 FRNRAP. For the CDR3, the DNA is TGTGCAGGACAAGGGGCCAATTCCTACGAGCAGTACTTC. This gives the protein CAGQGANSYEQYF.

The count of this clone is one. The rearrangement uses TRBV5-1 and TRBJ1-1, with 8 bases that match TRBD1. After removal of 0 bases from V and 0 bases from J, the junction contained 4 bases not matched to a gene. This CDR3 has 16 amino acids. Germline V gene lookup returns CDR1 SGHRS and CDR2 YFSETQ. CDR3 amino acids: CASSLGTGGMNTEAFF. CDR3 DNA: TGCGCCAGCAGCTTGGGAACAGGGGGTATGAACACTGAAGCTTTCTTT. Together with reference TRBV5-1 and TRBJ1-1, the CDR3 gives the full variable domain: KAGVTQTPRYLIKTRGQQVTLSCSPISGHRSVSWYQQTPGQGLQFLFEYFSETQRNKGNFPGRFSGRQFSNSRSEMNVSTLELGDSALYLCASSLGTGGMNTEAFFGQGTRLTVV.

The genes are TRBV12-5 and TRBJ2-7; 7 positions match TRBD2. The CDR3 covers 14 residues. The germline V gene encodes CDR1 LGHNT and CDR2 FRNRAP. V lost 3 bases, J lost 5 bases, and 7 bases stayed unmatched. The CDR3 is CASGLSGGFDEQYF. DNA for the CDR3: TGTGCTAGTGGTTTATCGGGAGGATTTGACGAGCAGTACTTC.

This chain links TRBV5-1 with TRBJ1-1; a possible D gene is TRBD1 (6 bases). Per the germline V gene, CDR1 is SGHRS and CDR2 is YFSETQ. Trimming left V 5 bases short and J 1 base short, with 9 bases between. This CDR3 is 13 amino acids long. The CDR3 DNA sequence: TGCGCCAGCAGGTCGGGGGCGAACACTGAAGCTTTCTTT. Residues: CASRSGANTEAFF. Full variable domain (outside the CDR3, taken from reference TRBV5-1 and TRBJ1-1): KAGVTQTPRYLIKTRGQQVTLSCSPISGHRSVSWYQQTPGQGLQFLFEYFSETQRNKGNFPGRFSGRQFSNSRSEMNVSTLELGDSALYLCASRSGANTEAFFGQGTRLTVV.

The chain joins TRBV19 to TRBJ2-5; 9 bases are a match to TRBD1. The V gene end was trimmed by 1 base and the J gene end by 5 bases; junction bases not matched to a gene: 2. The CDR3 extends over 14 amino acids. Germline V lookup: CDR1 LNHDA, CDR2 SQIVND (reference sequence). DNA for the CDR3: TGTGCCAGTAGTATAGGACAGGGGGAGGAGACCCAGTACTTC. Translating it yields CASSIGQGEETQYF. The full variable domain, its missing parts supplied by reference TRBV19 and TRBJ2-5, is DGGITQSPKYLFRKEGQNVTLSCEQNLNHDAMYWYRQDPGQGLRLIYYSQIVNDFQKGDIAEGYSVSREKKESFPLTVTSAQKNPTAFYLCASSIGQGEETQYFGPGTRLLVL.

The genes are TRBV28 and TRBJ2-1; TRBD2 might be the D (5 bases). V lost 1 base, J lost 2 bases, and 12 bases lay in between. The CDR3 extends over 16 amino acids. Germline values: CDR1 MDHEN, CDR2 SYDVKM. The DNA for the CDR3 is TGTGCCAGCAGTTTATTCGGGAAGGGAACCTACAATGAGCAGTTCTTC. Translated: CASSLFGKGTYNEQFF.

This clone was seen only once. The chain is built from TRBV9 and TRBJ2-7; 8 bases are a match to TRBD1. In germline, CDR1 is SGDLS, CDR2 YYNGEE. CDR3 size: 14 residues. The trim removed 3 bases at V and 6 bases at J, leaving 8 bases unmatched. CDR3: CASSARQGPGEQYF. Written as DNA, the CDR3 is TGTGCCAGCAGCGCAAGACAGGGGCCGGGCGAGCAGTACTTC.

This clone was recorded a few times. The CDR3, as DNA: TGTGCCAGCAGCTTGGGATTAGCGGTATACAATGAGCAGTTCTTC. It yields the protein CASSLGLAVYNEQFF. The chain combines TRBV5-4 with TRBJ2-1, with a possible D match to TRBD2 (6 bases). The CDR3 consists of 15 residues. Trimming stripped 0 bases from V and 4 bases from J, with 11 bases between. CDR1 is SGHNT, CDR2 YYREEE, per germline (reference sequence).

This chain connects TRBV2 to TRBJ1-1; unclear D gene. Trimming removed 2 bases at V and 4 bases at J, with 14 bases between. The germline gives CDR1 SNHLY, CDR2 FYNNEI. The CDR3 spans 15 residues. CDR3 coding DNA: TGTGCCAGCAGTGAAAACCGAGCGGTGAGCACTGAAGCTTTCTTT. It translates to CASSENRAVSTEAFF.

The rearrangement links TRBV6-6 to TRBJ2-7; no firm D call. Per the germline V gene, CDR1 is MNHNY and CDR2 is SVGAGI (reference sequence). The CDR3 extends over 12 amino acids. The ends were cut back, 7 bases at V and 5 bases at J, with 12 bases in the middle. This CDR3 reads CASTNPRDEQYF. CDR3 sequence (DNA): TGTGCCAGCACTAACCCGAGAGACGAGCAGTACTTC.

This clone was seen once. The CDR3 nucleotides read TGCAGTGCTTGGACAAGGGAGACCCAGTACTTC. Its protein product is CSAWTRETQYF. The V gene is TRBV20-1, the J gene TRBJ2-5, with D possibly TRBD1 on 5 matching bases. Between the trimmed V and J ends, which lost 5 bases and 5 bases, there was a span of 9 bases. Germline V gives CDR1 DFQATT, CDR2 SNEGSKA (reference sequence). The CDR3 consists of 11 residues.

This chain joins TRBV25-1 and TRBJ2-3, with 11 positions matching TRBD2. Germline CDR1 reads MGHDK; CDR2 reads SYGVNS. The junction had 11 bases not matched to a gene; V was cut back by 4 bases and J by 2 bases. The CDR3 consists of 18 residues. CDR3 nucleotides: TGTGCCAGCAGTGCATGGCTAGCGGGAGGCCCGACCACAGATACGCAGTATTTT. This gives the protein CASSAWLAGGPTTDTQYF.

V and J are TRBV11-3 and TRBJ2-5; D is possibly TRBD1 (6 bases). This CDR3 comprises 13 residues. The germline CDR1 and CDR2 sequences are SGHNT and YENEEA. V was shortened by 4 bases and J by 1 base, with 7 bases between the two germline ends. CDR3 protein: CASSWTVQETQYF. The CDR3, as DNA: TGTGCCAGCAGCTGGACAGTCCAAGAGACCCAGTACTTC.

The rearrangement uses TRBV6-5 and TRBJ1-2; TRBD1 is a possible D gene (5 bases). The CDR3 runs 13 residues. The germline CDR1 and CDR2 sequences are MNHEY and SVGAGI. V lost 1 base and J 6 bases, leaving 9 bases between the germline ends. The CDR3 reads CASSYWGGDGYTF. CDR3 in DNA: TGTGCCAGCAGTTACTGGGGGGGGGATGGCTACACCTTC.

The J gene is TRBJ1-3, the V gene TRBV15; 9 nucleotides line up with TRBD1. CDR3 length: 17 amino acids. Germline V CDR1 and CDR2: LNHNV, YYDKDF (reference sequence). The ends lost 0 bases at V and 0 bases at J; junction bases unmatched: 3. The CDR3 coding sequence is TGTGCCACCAGCAGAGACGGGACAGGGCGCTCTGGAAACACCATATATTTT. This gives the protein CATSRDGTGRSGNTIYF.

The DNA for the CDR3 is TGTGCCAGTAGTACCGGGACACAGCTAGCGGGAAATACCGGGGAGCTGTTTTTT. It yields the protein CASSTGTQLAGNTGELFF. The chain is built from TRBV19 and TRBJ2-2, with TRBD2 matching over 9 bases. This CDR3 is built from 18 residues. The J segment lost 5 bases and the V segment lost 4 bases, leaving 14 bases of the junction unmatched. The V gene's germline CDR1 is LNHDA and CDR2 SQIVND (reference sequence). Complete variable domain (other parts from reference TRBV19 and TRBJ2-2): DGGITQSPKYLFRKEGQNVTLSCEQNLNHDAMYWYRQDPGQGLRLIYYSQIVNDFQKGDIAEGYSVSREKKESFPLTVTSAQKNPTAFYLCASSTGTQLAGNTGELFFGEGSRLTVL.

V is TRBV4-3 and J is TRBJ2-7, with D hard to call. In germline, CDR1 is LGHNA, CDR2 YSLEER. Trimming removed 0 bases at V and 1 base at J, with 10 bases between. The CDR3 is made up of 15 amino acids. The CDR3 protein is CASSQDTTFSYEQYF. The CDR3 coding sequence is TGCGCCAGCAGCCAAGATACGACGTTTTCCTACGAGCAGTACTTC.

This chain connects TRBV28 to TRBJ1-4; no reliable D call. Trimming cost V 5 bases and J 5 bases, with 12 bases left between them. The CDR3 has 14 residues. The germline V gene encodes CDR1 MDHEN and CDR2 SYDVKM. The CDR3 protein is CASSLGGPNEKLFF. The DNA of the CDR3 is TGTGCCAGCAGTCTGGGAGGGCCGAATGAAAAACTGTTTTTT.

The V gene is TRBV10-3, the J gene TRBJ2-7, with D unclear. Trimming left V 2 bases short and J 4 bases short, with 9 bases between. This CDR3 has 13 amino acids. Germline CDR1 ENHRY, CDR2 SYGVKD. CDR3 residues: CAISERVIYEQYF. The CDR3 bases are TGTGCCATCAGTGAGCGAGTCATTTACGAGCAGTACTTC.

CDR3 DNA: TGCGCCAGCAGCTCGACTAGCGGAGAGACCCAGTACTTC. Protein sequence: CASSSTSGETQYF. The chain has TRBV5-1 and TRBJ2-5; 9 positions match TRBD2. CDR1 is SGHRS and CDR2 is YFSETQ in the germline V gene. The junction had 1 base not matched to a gene; V was cut back by 3 bases and J by 4 bases. The CDR3 has 13 residues.

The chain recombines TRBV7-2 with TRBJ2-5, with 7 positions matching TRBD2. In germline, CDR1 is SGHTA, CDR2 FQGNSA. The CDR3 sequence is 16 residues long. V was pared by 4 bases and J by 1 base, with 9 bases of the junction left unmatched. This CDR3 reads CASSSRLANFQETQYF. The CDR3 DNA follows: TGTGCCAGCAGCTCCAGACTAGCTAATTTCCAAGAGACCCAGTACTTC.

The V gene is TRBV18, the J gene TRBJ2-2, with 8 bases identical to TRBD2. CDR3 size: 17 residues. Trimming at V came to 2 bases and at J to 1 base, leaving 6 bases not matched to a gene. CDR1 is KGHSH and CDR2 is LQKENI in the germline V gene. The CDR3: CASSPVGLAGNTGELFF. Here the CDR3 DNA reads TGTGCCAGCTCACCAGTAGGACTAGCAGGGAACACCGGGGAGCTGTTTTTT.

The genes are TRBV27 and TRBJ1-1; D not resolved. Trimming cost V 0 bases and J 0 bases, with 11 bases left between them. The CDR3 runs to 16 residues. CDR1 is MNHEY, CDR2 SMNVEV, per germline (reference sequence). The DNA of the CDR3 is TGTGCCAGCAGTTTATCGATGTCAAAGATGAACACTGAAGCTTTCTTT. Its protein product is CASSLSMSKMNTEAFF.

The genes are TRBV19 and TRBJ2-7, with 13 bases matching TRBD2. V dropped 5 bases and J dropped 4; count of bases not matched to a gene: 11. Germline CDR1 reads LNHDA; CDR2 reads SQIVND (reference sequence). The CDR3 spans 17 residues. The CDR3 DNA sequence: TGTGCCAGTAGTCCCTCGAACGGGACTAGCGGGGTGTACGAGCAGTACTTC. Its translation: CASSPSNGTSGVYEQYF.

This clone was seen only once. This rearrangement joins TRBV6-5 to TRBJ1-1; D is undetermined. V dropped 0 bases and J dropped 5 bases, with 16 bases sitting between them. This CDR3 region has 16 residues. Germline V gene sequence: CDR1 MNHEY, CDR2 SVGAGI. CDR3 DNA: TGTGCCAGCAGTTACTCGAAGCAGGCCGCATTAACTGAAGCTTTCTTT. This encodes CASSYSKQAALTEAFF.

CDR3 coding DNA: TGTGCCAGCAGCCCGGGACAGGGTTTAGGGCAGCCCCAGCATTTT. This translates into CASSPGQGLGQPQHF. The J gene is TRBJ1-5, the V gene TRBV5-6, with 9 bases fitting TRBD1. Germline V gives CDR1 SGHDT, CDR2 YYEEEE. The length of the CDR3 is 15 residues. The J segment lost 7 bases and the V segment lost 4 bases, leaving 9 bases of the junction unmatched.

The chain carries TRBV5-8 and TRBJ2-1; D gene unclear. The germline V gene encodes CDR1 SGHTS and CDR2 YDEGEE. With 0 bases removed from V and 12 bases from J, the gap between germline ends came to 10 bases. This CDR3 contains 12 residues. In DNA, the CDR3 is TGTGCCAGCAGCTTGGGGCTTTTTGGGCAGTTCTTC. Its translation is CASSLGLFGQFF.

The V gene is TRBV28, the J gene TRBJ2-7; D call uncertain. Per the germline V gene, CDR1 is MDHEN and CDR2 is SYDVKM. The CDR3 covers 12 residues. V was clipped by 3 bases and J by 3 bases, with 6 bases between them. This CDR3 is CASSLGSYEQYF. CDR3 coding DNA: TGTGCCAGCAGTTTGGGCAGCTACGAGCAGTACTTC.